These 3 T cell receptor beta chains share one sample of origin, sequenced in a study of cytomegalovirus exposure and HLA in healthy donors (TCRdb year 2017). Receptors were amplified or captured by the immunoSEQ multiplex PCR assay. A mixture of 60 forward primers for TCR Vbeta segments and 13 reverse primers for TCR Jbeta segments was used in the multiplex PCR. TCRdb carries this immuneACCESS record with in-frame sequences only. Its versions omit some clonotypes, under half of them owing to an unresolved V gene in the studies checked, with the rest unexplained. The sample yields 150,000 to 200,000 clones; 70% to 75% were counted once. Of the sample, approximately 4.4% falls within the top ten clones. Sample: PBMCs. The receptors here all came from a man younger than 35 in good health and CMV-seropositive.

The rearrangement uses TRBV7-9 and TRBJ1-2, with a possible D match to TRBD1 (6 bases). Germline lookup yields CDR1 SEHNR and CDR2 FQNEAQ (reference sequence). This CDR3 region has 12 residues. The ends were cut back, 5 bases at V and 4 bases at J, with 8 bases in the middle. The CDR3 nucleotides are TGTGCCAGCAGCGAGACAGGCTATGGCTACACCTTC. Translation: CASSETGYGYTF. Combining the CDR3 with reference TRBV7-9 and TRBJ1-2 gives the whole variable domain DTGVSQNPRHKITKRGQNVTFRCDPISEHNRLYWYRQTLGQGPEFLTYFQNEAQLEKSRLLSDRFSAERPKGSFSTLEIQRTEQGDSAMYLCASSETGYGYTFGSGTRLTVV.

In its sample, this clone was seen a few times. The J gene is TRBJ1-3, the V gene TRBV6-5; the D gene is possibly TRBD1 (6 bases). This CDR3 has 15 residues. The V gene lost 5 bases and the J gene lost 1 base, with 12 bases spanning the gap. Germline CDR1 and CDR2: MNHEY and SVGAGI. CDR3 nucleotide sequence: TGTGCCAGCAGTCGACAGACAGGATCTGGAAACACCATATATTTT. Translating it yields CASSRQTGSGNTIYF.

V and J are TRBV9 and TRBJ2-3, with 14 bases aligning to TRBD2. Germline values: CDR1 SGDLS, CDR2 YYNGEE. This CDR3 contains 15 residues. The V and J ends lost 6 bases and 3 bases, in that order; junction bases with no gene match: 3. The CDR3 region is CASNRLAGGTDTQYF. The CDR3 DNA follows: TGTGCCAGCAACCGACTAGCGGGGGGGACAGATACGCAGTATTTT.